Each of the 8 T cell receptor beta chains below was sequenced from the same sample in a study of T-cell reconstitution after alpha-beta-depleted transplantation in children. Molecular barcoding with unique molecular identifiers was used for the TCRbeta library. Via MiXCR, TCRdb re-called the PCR reads, giving one row per CDR3 protein. The sample has a few hundred thousand distinct CDR3 sequences, approximately 16% seen once. The sample in question was PBMCs from the stem cell graft donor, obtained from the stem cell graft. These receptors were taken from a human donor who donated a stem cell graft to a child with acute lymphoblastic leukemia.

The chain combines TRBV12-3 or TRBV12-4 with TRBJ1-2; a weak D match, TRBD1 (6 bases). The CDR3 consists of 15 residues. The V gene lost 2 bases and the J gene lost 8 bases, with 18 bases spanning the gap. CDR3 protein: CASSLFLRGDGGYTF. CDR3 DNA sequence: TGTGCCAGCAGTTTATTCCTCAGGGGAGACGGAGGCTACACCTTC.

This clonotype was seen more than once but under ten times. The chain is built from TRBV20-1 and TRBJ1-4; D perhaps matches TRBD1 (6 bases). Trimming took off 3 bases at V and 8 bases at J, with 25 bases between the two ends. This CDR3 has 17 amino acids. In germline, CDR1 is DFQATT, CDR2 SNEGSKA (reference sequence). DNA of the CDR3: TGCAGTGCTAGGGCTAACCGGATGACAGGTGGTGAGGAAAAACTGTTTTTT. This sequence encodes CSARANRMTGGEEKLFF.

This clonotype was detected a few times. V and J are TRBV11-3 and TRBJ1-1; D call uncertain. In germline, CDR1 is SGHNT, CDR2 YENEEA. CDR3 length: 15 amino acids. The V end lost 5 bases, the J end lost 6 bases, and 19 bases lay between the germline ends. CDR3 nucleotides: TGTGCCAGCAGCCCCAGTCGGGGAGGTACCGCTGAAGCTTTCTTT. This encodes CASSPSRGGTAEAFF. Full variable domain (outside the CDR3, taken from reference TRBV11-3 and TRBJ1-1): EAGVVQSPRYKIIEKKQPVAFWCNPISGHNTLYWYLQNLGQGPELLIRYENEEAVDDSQLPKDRFSAERLKGVDSTLKIQPAELGDSAVYLCASSPSRGGTAEAFFGQGTRLTVV.

The chain employs TRBV20-1 and TRBJ2-3; maybe TRBD2 (6 bases). The CDR3 spans 15 residues. V lost 0 bases and J 3 bases, leaving 13 bases between the germline ends. Germline V gene lookup returns CDR1 DFQATT and CDR2 SNEGSKA (reference sequence). CDR3 DNA sequence: TGCAGTGCTAGAGATCCCGGGAGTAGGACAGATACGCAGTATTTT. Protein sequence: CSARDPGSRTDTQYF.

This clonotype has more than one count but fewer than ten. This rearrangement joins TRBV5-1 to TRBJ2-1, with no clear D. Germline CDR1 is SGHRS and CDR2 is YFSETQ. V shed 0 bases and J shed 0 bases, with 10 bases lying between them. The CDR3 covers 16 residues. The DNA of the CDR3 is TGCGCCAGCAGCTTGGCGGCAGCGTCCTCCTACAATGAGCAGTTCTTC. Protein sequence: CASSLAAASSYNEQFF.

This clonotype was found a few times. The chain has TRBV20-1 and TRBJ1-6, with 7 bases lining up with TRBD1. The CDR3 extends over 15 amino acids. Losses at the gene ends were 3 bases for V and 13 bases for J; bases not matched to a gene: 15. In germline, CDR1 is DFQATT, CDR2 SNEGSKA (reference sequence). The CDR3 sequence is CSASRGGAGSNPLHF. The CDR3 DNA reads as TGCAGTGCTAGTCGAGGGGGCGCAGGTAGCAACCCCCTCCACTTT.

The sample holds a few counts of this clonotype. The chain has TRBV18 and TRBJ2-1; the match to TRBD2 covers 7 bases. Losses at the gene ends were 4 bases for V and 3 bases for J; bases not matched to a gene: 6. Germline V gene sequence: CDR1 KGHSH, CDR2 LQKENI. The CDR3 has 15 amino acids. In nucleotides, the CDR3 is TGTGCCAGCTCACGACCTAGCGGTTTCTACAATGAGCAGTTCTTC. Its translation: CASSRPSGFYNEQFF.

This clonotype was counted between two and nine times. The chain joins TRBV7-9 to TRBJ2-1, with TRBD2 matching over 11 bases. The CDR3 is made up of 15 amino acids. Germline V gene lookup returns CDR1 SEHNR and CDR2 FQNEAQ (reference sequence). V gave up 5 bases and J gave up 8 bases; unmatched junction bases: 8. The CDR3 DNA reads as TGTGCCAGCAGCCTAACTAGCGGGAGATGGGATGAGCAGTTCTTC. Translated, it gives CASSLTSGRWDEQFF.